This T cell receptor beta chain emerged from a study of PD-1 blockade in classical Hodgkin lymphoma (dated by TCRdb to about 2020). Some background on the complete study: Nivolumab dosing was 3 mg/kg intravenously every 2 weeks, continuing until either disease progression or unacceptable toxicity. A peripheral blood immune signature of response to PD-1 blockade in classical Hodgkin lymphoma was defined using TCR beta sequencing and CyTOF. What the study reported, not specific to this receptor: Lower diversity was observed in patients in whom nivolumab was started less than 1 year after ASCT, and these patients were excluded from later analyses so that confounding by immune reconstitution would be avoided. By C4D1, a significant rise was seen in CD4+ TCR diversity but not in CD8+ TCR diversity (p=0.0027 vs p=0.16), and the rise was most apparent among complete responders (p=0.02). The study covered only a single clinical trial cohort, and the causes of the repertoire differences, possibly disease activity or prior therapy, were still not defined. Baseline diversity similar to that of newly diagnosed patients was observed in trial patients achieving complete response, whereas significantly lower diversity was observed in partial responders and progressors. Newly diagnosed patients were reported to have lower baseline TCR diversity than healthy donors, and relapsed/refractory patients were reported to have lower baseline TCR diversity still.

The time point label, as the study defines it: cycle 2 day 1 (C2D1) of nivolumab. Every trial patient had relapsed after autologous stem cell transplantation, and cohorts A, B and C differed in prior brentuximab vedotin exposure. The trial cohort included 45 to 65 patients with relapsed/refractory classical Hodgkin lymphoma, and each patient had a best overall response of complete response, partial response or progressive disease. In the multi-cohort phase II CheckMate 205 trial, trial patients received single-agent nivolumab. An independent review committee assessed best overall response using the 2007 International Working Group response criteria. Trial PBMCs were collected immediately before nivolumab initiation (C1D1) and during therapy at cycle 2 day 1 and cycle 4 day 1. Peripheral blood was collected in 8 mL Vacutainer Cell Preparation Tubes, from which PBMCs were isolated by centrifugation and then cryopreserved.

Genomic DNA was isolated using the Qiagen DNeasy kit from unsorted PBMCs as well as from negatively selected CD4+ and CD8+ fractions. TCR beta CDR3 regions were amplified by immunoSEQ multiplex PCR using primers annealing to V and J segments. A synthetic immune receptor repertoire was used to minimize amplification bias, and remaining bias was computationally removed after sequencing. In the original analysis: Repertoire diversity was quantified as the Shannon entropy index using custom Python scripts. Unsorted, CD4+ and CD8+ repertoires were analyzed separately, except in combined analyses where CD4+ and CD8+ sequences were merged in silico. A clone counted as expanded when the clone's frequency after treatment rose at least 2-fold relative to C1D1, and clones undetected at baseline were given a pseudocount of 0.5. Singleton clones were defined as clones with 0 or 1 copy at C1D1, and non-singleton clones were defined as clones with 2 or more copies. By matching protein sequences in sorted samples from the same patient, clones expanded in unsorted samples were annotated as CD4+, CD8+ or unknown. Wilcoxon tests were applied to paired samples to test diversity changes from C1D1 to C4D1. The source is immuneACCESS, and TCRdb retained only in-frame sequences with V and J called. Part of the clones is not carried over; for the studies checked, unresolved V genes explain less than half of this, and the remainder is unexplained. V, J and clone size were drawn from that table, and D and trimming were deduced from the DNA. Across this sample there are fewer than 110,000 clones, with around nine tenths seen only once. The ten top clones hold under 8% of the sample.

CDR1 and CDR2 are drawn from the germline V gene: SGHTA, FQGNSA. Trimming costs V 5 bases and J 7 bases, and their ends lie 9 bases apart. Taken from cysteine to phenylalanine, the CDR3 has 12 residues. Only the CDR3 DNA is retained, 36 bases long and in frame from the first base. On this clone: Its antigen is not yet known. Base qualities are not recorded, but no much larger clone differs from it by a single base. Other DNA sequences of this sample code for an identical CDR3.

The receptor chain draws on TRBV7-2 and TRBJ1-5, with the D gene too uncertain to name. The sequencing here drew on peripheral blood mononuclear cells (PBMCs), taken before the second cycle of nivolumab. This clonotype was sampled from a human donor with classical Hodgkin lymphoma. The CDR3 protein: CASSPPGQPQHF. The sequence in DNA is TGTGCCAGCAGCCCACCTGGCCAGCCCCAGCATTTT.